This passage covers 21 T cell receptor beta chains from one sample sequenced in a study of human T cells and chemical hapten exposure. Sample time point: patch test 3, about 24 weeks after DPC sensitization. Treatment here: therapeutic diphenylcyclopropenone sensitization with weekly scalp DPC. TCRdb ran MiXCR on the RACE reads and lists one entry per CDR3 protein. The sample lists about 84,000 distinct CDR3 sequences, about a tenth occurring once. The sample here was whole blood, taken in connection with sensitization to the hapten diphenylcyclopropenone (DPC). The receptors derive from a woman between 50 and 59 years old with alopecia areata. Some clones in this sample may be carry-over from other donors' samples.

The V gene is TRBV20-1, the J gene TRBJ2-1; 7 nucleotides agree with TRBD2. The length of the CDR3 is 17 residues. Germline CDR1 reads DFQATT; CDR2 reads SNEGSKA (reference sequence). Germline trimming cut 2 bases from V and 0 bases from J; bases unmatched to any gene: 10. CDR3 loop: CSARSRGGVSSYNEQFF. Written as DNA, the CDR3 is TGCAGTGCTAGATCTCGGGGAGGGGTTTCCTCCTACAATGAGCAGTTCTTC.

This clonotype appeared many times. The V gene is TRBV4-2, the J gene TRBJ2-1; 11 nucleotides agree with TRBD1. The CDR3 is 16 amino acids. Germline assignment: CDR1 LGHNA and CDR2 YNFKEQ. The J segment lost 4 bases and the V segment lost 3 bases, leaving 5 bases of the junction unmatched. The CDR3 reads CASSHRGTGGYNEQFF. CDR3 in DNA: TGTGCCAGCAGCCACCGCGGGACAGGGGGTTACAATGAGCAGTTCTTC.

A word on this clonotype: A read error may be the cause here, since a much bigger clone is one base away. This chain joins TRBV7-2 and TRBJ2-4; a possible D gene is TRBD2 (6 bases). The germline V gene has CDR1 SGHTA and CDR2 FQGNSA. V was clipped by 4 bases and J by 7 bases, with 20 bases between them. There are 16 residues in the CDR3. CDR3 DNA: TGTGCCAGCAGCTCCCGAGGCGGGACTTGTCGGAACATTCAGTACTTC. Translating it yields CASSSRGGTCRNIQYF.

This chain uses TRBV12-3 or TRBV12-4 with TRBJ2-1; D may be TRBD2 (7 bases). Trimming left V 3 bases short and J 8 bases short, with 17 bases between. The CDR3 has 15 amino acids. CDR3 sequence reads: CASSLGGGSVYEQFF. CDR3 in DNA: TGTGCCAGCAGTTTGGGAGGGGGTAGCGTCTATGAGCAGTTCTTC.

The genes are TRBV7-2 and TRBJ1-1, with 8 nucleotides matching TRBD1. V shed 4 bases, J shed 5 bases, and the junction held 6 bases outside the gene matches. The CDR3 spans 14 residues. CDR1 and CDR2 from the germline V gene are SGHTA and FQGNSA. CDR3 coding DNA: TGTGCCAGCAGCTGGCGACAGGGGAGGACTGAAGCTTTCTTT. As protein: CASSWRQGRTEAFF.

This clonotype has a count of ten or more. The chain links TRBV5-1 to TRBJ2-3, with a possible D match to TRBD1 (6 bases). Trimming took 6 bases from V and 2 from J, leaving 16 bases between them. The CDR3 loop spans 15 amino acids. Looked up from germline, CDR1 is SGHRS and CDR2 is YFSETQ. In DNA, the CDR3 is TGCGCCAGCACTCGAATGGGGGCCCCCACAGATACGCAGTATTTT. Protein: CASTRMGAPTDTQYF.

CDR3 amino acids: CASSPAGGFGELFF. In DNA, the CDR3 is TGTGCCAGCAGTCCCGCGGGGGGGTTTGGGGAGCTGTTTTTT. The J gene is TRBJ2-2, the V gene TRBV12-3 or TRBV12-4, with 9 bases that match TRBD2. This CDR3 spans 14 amino acids. Losses at the gene ends were 5 bases for V and 8 bases for J; bases not matched to a gene: 6.

This clonotype was counted only a few times. The chain combines TRBV6-2 or TRBV6-3 with TRBJ2-6, with unresolved D. Germline V gene data show CDR1 as MNHEY and CDR2 as SVGEGT. The CDR3 is made up of 15 amino acids. The V end was cut by 9 bases, the J end by 0 bases, with 12 bases between. CDR3 nucleotide sequence: TGTGCCAGTAAAAGGGCACTCTCTGGGGCCAACGTCCTGACTTTC. This sequence encodes CASKRALSGANVLTF.

There are many counts of this clonotype. V and J are TRBV28 and TRBJ2-3; a weak D match, TRBD1 (7 bases). Germline V lookup: CDR1 MDHEN, CDR2 SYDVKM. This CDR3 comprises 14 residues. V shed 2 bases and J shed 3 bases, with 9 bases lying between them. CDR3 residues: CASSLQGGTDTQYF. The CDR3 DNA reads TGTGCCAGCAGTTTACAGGGGGGAACAGATACGCAGTATTTT.

This clonotype appeared many times. The chain employs TRBV12-3 or TRBV12-4 and TRBJ1-2; D is unclear. The CDR3 is made up of 12 amino acids. V was shortened by 2 bases and J by 8 bases, with 9 bases between the two germline ends. CDR3 amino acids: CASSLYGFGYTF. In DNA form, the CDR3 reads TGTGCCAGCAGTTTATATGGATTCGGCTACACCTTC.

For this clonotype: One junction end does not reproduce the germline sequence, and a read error may be involved. This sequence joins TRBV11-1 and TRBJ2-5, with D perhaps TRBD2 (5 bases). This CDR3 is 14 amino acids long. Germline V CDR1 and CDR2: SGHAT, FQDESV (reference sequence). The DNA for the CDR3 is TGTGCCAGCACCTTATCGGGATTCCAAGAGACCCAGTACTTC. The encoded protein is CASTLSGFQETQYF.

This clonotype was counted between two and nine times. The chain is built from TRBV12-3 or TRBV12-4 and TRBJ2-7; 13 bases align to TRBD2. The CDR3 sequence is 15 residues long. Trimming took 5 bases from V and 6 from J; bases not matched to a gene: 7. CDR3 coding DNA: TGTGCCAGCAGTCGCACTAGCGGGAGGGTGGGCGAGCAGTACTTC. This gives the protein CASSRTSGRVGEQYF.

This clonotype was seen only once. A read error may explain this, as a much larger clone is one base away. The chain is built from TRBV12-3 or TRBV12-4 and TRBJ1-1, with D possibly being TRBD1 (5 bases). V shed 5 bases and J shed 10 bases, with 23 bases lying between them. CDR3 length: 15 amino acids. The CDR3 DNA reads TGTGCCAGCAGTGAATCGGGACGGAGTAAGCCCCCAGCTTTCTTT. Translation: CASSESGRSKPPAFF.

This clonotype was counted at least ten times. At one end, the junction sequence differs from germline, possibly due to a read error. The rearrangement links TRBV7-7 to TRBJ2-2; tentatively, D is TRBD1 (5 bases). Germline CDR1 SSHAT, CDR2 FNYEAQ (reference sequence). This CDR3 is built from 13 residues. CDR3 nucleotide sequence: TGTGCTAGCAGCAGACGCCCAGGGGGGGAGCTGTTTTTT. Amino acids: CASSRRPGGELFF.

This clonotype has a count of ten or more. The genes are TRBV29-1 and TRBJ2-3, with TRBD2 matching over 7 bases. CDR1 and CDR2 from the germline V gene are SQVTM and ANQGSEA. The V segment lost 7 bases and the J segment 4 bases; nucleotides outside the gene matches: 8. The CDR3 has 13 residues. For the CDR3, the DNA is TGCAGCGGGCTGAGCGGGAACCCAGATACGCAGTATTTT. It translates to CSGLSGNPDTQYF.

This clonotype has more than one count but fewer than ten. The rearrangement links TRBV3-1 to TRBJ2-7, with TRBD2 matching 10 bases. The length of the CDR3 is 15 residues. CDR1 is LGHDT and CDR2 is YNNKEL in the germline V gene (reference sequence). V lost 5 bases and J lost 2; bases outside the gene matches: 6. CDR3 nucleotides: TGTGCCAGCAGCGAAATAGCGGGAGGACCCTACGAGCAGTACTTC. Translating gives CASSEIAGGPYEQYF.

There are many counts of this clonotype. The V and J genes are TRBV12-3 or TRBV12-4 and TRBJ1-1; 8 bases agree with TRBD1. This CDR3 region has 14 residues. J lost 3 bases, V lost 0 bases, and 0 bases had no gene match. This CDR3 reads CASSLARGHTEAFF. For the CDR3, the DNA is TGTGCCAGCAGTTTAGCCAGGGGGCACACTGAAGCTTTCTTT.

A few counts support this clonotype. The chain has TRBV24-1 and TRBJ2-3; D not resolved. This CDR3 is 12 amino acids long. Germline CDR1 is KGHDR and CDR2 is SFDVKD. The V end lost 2 bases, the J end lost 4 bases, and 3 bases lay between the germline ends. CDR3 protein: CATSDYSDTQYF. DNA of the CDR3: TGTGCCACCAGTGATTATTCAGATACGCAGTATTTT.

The DNA of the CDR3 is TGTGCCACCAGCAGTCCAGGGATCGGTAATTCACCCCTCCACTTT. Amino acids: CATSSPGIGNSPLHF. J is TRBJ1-6 and V is TRBV15; D possibly corresponds to TRBD1 (5 bases). Trimming removed 3 bases at V and 6 bases at J, with 12 bases between. Germline assignment: CDR1 LNHNV and CDR2 YYDKDF (reference sequence). The CDR3 length is 15 residues.

In its sample, this clonotype was seen a few times. J is TRBJ2-1 and V is TRBV7-2, with a weak D call TRBD2 (5 bases). This CDR3 region has 16 residues. V dropped 1 base and J dropped 7 bases, with 17 bases sitting between them. Germline-derived CDR1 and CDR2 are SGHTA and FQGNSA. The CDR3 DNA reads TGTGCCAGCAGCTTAGTCCCCGGTAGGCGGGTGAATGAGCAGTTCTTC. Translated, it gives CASSLVPGRRVNEQFF.

In this sample, this clonotype turned up many times. The rearrangement joins TRBV7-2 to TRBJ2-1; D is uncertain. The CDR3 consists of 11 residues. In germline, CDR1 is SGHTA, CDR2 FQGNSA. V was shortened by 1 base and J by 14 bases, with 9 bases between the two germline ends. CDR3 region: CASSLESWKFF. The CDR3 DNA is TGTGCCAGCAGCTTAGAAAGCTGGAAGTTCTTC.